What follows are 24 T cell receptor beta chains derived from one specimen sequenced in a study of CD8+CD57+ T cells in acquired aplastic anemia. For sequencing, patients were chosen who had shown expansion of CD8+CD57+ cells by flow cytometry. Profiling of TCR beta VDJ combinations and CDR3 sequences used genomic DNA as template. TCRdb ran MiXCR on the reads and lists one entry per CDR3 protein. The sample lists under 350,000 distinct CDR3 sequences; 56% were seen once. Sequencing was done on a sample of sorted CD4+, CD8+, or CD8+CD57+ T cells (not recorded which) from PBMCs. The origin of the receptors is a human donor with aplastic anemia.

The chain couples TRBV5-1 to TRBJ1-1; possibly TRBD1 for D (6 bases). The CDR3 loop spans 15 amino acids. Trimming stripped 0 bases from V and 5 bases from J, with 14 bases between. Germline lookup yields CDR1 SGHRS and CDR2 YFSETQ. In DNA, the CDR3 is TGCGCCAGCAGCTTGGAGAGGGGGGTGGCAACTGAAGCTTTCTTT. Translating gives CASSLERGVATEAFF.

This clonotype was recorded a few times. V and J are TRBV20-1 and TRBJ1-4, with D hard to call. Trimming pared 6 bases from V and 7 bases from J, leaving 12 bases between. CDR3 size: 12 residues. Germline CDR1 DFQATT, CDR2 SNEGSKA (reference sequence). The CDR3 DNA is TGCAGTGCCCTCAGGCCATCTGAAAAACTGTTTTTT. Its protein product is CSALRPSEKLFF.

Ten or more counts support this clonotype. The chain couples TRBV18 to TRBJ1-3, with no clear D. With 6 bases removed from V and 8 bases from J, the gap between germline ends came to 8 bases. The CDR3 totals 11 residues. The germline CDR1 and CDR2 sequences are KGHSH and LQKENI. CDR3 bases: TGTGCCAGCTCCCTCCAAGACACCATATATTTT. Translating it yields CASSLQDTIYF.

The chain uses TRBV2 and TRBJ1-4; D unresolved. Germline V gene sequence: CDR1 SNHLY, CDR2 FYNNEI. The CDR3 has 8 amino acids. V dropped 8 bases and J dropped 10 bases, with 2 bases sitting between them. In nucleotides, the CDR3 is TGTGCCAGCGGAAAACTGTTTTTT. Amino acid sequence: CASGKLFF.

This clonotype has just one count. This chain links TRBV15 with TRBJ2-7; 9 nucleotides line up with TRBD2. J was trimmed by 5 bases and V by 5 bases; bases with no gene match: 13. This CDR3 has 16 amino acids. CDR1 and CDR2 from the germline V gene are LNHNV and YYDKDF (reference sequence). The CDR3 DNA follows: TGTGCCACCAGCTGGCCCCCCGGGACTAGCAGGAACGAGCAGTACTTC. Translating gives CATSWPPGTSRNEQYF.

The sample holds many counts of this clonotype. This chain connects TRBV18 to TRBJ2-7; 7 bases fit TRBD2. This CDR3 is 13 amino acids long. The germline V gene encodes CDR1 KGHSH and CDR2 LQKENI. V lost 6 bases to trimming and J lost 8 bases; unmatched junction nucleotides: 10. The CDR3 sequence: CASSSGTNIQQYF. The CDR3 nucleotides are TGTGCCAGCTCTTCCGGGACTAACATCCAGCAGTACTTC. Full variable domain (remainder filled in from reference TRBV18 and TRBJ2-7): NAGVMQNPRHLVRRRGQEARLRCSPMKGHSHVYWYRQLPEEGLKFMVYLQKENIIDESGMPKERFSAEFPKEGPSILRIQQVVRGDSAAYFCASSSGTNIQQYFGPGTRLTVT.

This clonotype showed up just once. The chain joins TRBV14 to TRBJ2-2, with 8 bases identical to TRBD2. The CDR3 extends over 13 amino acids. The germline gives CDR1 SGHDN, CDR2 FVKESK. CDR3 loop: CASGVRVTGELFF. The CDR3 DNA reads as TGTGCTAGCGGGGTAAGGGTTACCGGGGAGCTGTTTTTT.

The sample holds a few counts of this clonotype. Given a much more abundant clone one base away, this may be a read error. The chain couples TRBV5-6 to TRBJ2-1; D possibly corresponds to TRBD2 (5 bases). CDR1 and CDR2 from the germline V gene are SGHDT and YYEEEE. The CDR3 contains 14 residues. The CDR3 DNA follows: TGTGCCGGCAGCTTGGAGGCTAACTACAATGAGCAGTTCTTC. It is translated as CAGSLEANYNEQFF.

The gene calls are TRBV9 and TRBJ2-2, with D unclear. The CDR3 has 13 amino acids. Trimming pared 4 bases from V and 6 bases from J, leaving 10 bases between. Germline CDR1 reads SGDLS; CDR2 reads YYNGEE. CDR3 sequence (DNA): TGTGCCAGCAGCTCCCGAACGTCCGGGGAGCTGTTTTTT. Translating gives CASSSRTSGELFF.

CDR3 in DNA: TGTGCCAGCAGTCCACTAGCGGGATCTCTGTTTGATGAGCAGTTCTTC. It is translated as CASSPLAGSLFDEQFF. The J gene is TRBJ2-1, the V gene TRBV11-2; 10 bases map to TRBD2. The J segment lost 8 bases and the V segment lost 6 bases, leaving 13 bases of the junction unmatched. This CDR3 is 16 amino acids long. Germline values: CDR1 SGHAT, CDR2 FQNNGV. The full variable domain, its missing parts supplied by reference TRBV11-2 and TRBJ2-1, is EAGVAQSPRYKIIEKRQSVAFWCNPISGHATLYWYQQILGQGPKLLIQFQNNGVVDDSQLPKDRFSAERLKGVDSTLKIQPAKLEDSAVYLCASSPLAGSLFDEQFFGPGTRLTVL.

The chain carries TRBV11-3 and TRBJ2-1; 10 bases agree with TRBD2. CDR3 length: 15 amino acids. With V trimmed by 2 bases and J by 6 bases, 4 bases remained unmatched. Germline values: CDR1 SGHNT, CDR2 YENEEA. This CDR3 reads CASSLLSGGANEQFF. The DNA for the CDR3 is TGTGCCAGCAGCTTACTCAGCGGGGGGGCCAATGAGCAGTTCTTC.

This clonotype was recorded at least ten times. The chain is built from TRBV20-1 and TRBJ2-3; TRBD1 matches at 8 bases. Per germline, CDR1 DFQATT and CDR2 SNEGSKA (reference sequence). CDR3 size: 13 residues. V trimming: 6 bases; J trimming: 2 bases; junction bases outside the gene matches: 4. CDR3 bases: TGCAGTGCCAGGACAGGGAACACAGATACGCAGTATTTT. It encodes CSARTGNTDTQYF.

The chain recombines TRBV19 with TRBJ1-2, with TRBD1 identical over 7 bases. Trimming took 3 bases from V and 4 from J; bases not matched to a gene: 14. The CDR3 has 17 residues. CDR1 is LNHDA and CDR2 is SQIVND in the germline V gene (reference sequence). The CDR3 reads CASSIDRAHFTPYGYTF. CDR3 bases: TGTGCCAGTAGTATCGACAGGGCGCACTTCACACCCTATGGCTACACCTTC.

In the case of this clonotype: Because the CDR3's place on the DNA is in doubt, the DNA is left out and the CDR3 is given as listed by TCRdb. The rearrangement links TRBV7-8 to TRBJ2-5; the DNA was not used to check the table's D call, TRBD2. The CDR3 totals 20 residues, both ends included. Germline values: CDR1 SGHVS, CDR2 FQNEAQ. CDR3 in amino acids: CASSFYICSEGLAGEETQYF.

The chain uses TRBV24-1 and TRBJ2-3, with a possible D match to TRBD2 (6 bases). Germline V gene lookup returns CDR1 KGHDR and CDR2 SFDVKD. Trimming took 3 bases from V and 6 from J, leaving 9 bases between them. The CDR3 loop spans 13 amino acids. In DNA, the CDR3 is TGTGCCACCAGTGATGGACTACCGGATACGCAGTATTTT. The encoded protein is CATSDGLPDTQYF.

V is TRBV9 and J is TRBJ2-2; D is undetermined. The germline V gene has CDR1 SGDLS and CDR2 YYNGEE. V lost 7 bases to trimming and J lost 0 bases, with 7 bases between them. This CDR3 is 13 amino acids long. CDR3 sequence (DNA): TGTGCCAGCGAAGACGCGAACACCGGGGAGCTGTTTTTT. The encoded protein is CASEDANTGELFF.

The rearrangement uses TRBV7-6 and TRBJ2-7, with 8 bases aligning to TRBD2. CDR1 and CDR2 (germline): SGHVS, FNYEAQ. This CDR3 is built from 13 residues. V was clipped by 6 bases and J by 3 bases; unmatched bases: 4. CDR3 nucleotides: TGTGCCAGCAGTGCGGGGGGAGGCTACGAGCAGTACTTC. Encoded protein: CASSAGGGYEQYF.

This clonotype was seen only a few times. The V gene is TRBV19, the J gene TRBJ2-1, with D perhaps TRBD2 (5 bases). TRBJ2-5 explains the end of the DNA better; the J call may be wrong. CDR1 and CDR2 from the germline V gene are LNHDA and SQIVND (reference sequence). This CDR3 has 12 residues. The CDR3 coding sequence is TGTGCCAGTCGGGATTTCCAAGAGACCCAGTACTTC. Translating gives CASRDFQETQYF.

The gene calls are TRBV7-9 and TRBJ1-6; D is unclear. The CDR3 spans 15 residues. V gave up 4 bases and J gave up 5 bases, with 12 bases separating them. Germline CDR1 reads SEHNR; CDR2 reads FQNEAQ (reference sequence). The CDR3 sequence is CASSSDGRDNSPLHF. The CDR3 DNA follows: TGTGCCAGCAGCTCGGACGGACGGGATAATTCACCCCTCCACTTT.

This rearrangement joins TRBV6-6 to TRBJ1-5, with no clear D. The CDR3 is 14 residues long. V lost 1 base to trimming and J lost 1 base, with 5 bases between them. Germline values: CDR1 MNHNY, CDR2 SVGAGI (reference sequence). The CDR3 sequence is CASSYLGSNQPQHF. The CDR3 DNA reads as TGTGCCAGCAGTTACTTGGGGAGCAATCAGCCCCAGCATTTT.

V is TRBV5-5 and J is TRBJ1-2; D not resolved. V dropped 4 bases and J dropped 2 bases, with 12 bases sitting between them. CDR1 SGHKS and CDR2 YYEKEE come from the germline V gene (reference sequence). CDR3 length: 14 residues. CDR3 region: CASSRRTLNYGYTF. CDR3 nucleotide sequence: TGTGCCAGCAGCCGAAGGACCCTGAACTATGGCTACACCTTC.

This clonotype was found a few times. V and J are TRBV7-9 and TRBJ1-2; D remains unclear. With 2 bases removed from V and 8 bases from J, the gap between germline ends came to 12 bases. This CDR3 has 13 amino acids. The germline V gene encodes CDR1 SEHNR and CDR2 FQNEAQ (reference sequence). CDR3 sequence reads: CASSLSQGHGYTF. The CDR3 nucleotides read TGTGCCAGCAGCTTAAGTCAAGGGCACGGCTACACCTTC.

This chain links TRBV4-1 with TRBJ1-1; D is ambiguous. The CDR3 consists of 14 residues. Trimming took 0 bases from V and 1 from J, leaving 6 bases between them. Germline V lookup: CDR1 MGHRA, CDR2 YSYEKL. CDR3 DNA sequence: TGCGCCAGCAGCCAAGAATTACCGAACACTGAAGCTTTCTTT. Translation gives CASSQELPNTEAFF.

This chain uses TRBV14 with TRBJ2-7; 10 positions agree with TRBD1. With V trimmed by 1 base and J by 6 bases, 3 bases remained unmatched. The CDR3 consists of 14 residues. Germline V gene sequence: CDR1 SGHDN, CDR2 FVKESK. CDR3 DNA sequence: TGTGCCAGCAGCCAAGGACAGGGGGCCCGCGAGCAGTACTTC. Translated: CASSQGQGAREQYF.